These 2 T cell receptor beta chains were sequenced from one sample in a study of blood T cell repertoires in COVID-19. Repertoires were generated with immunoSEQ multiplex PCR, while TCRdb's copy carries only in-frame clones and drops some. The repertoire holds around 170,000 clones, around 72% seen once, with less than 3% in the top ten. The sample consisted of peripheral blood. The receptors come from a woman of 80 years or more with acute or convalescent COVID-19.

V gene TRBV7-3 combines with J gene TRBJ1-1; 7 nucleotides agree with TRBD1. The CDR3 totals 14 residues. Germline values: CDR1 SGHTA, CDR2 FQGTGA. V was pared by 5 bases and J by 0 bases, with 3 bases of the junction left unmatched. CDR3 sequence (DNA): TGTGCCAGCAGCCCGACAGGGATGAACACTGAAGCTTTCTTT. Translated, it gives CASSPTGMNTEAFF.

The chain is built from TRBV9 and TRBJ2-1; 8 bases map to TRBD1. The V and J ends lost 4 bases and 7 bases, in that order; junction bases with no gene match: 7. The CDR3 totals 14 residues. Germline V CDR1 and CDR2: SGDLS, YYNGEE. CDR3 protein: CASSKQGGNNEQFF. CDR3 nucleotide sequence: TGTGCCAGCAGCAAACAGGGGGGAAATAATGAGCAGTTCTTC. Variable domain in full (rest from reference TRBV9 and TRBJ2-1): DSGVTQTPKHLITATGQRVTLRCSPRSGDLSVYWYQQSLDQGLQFLIQYYNGEERAKGNILERFSAQQFPDLHSELNLSSLELGDSALYFCASSKQGGNNEQFFGPGTRLTVL.